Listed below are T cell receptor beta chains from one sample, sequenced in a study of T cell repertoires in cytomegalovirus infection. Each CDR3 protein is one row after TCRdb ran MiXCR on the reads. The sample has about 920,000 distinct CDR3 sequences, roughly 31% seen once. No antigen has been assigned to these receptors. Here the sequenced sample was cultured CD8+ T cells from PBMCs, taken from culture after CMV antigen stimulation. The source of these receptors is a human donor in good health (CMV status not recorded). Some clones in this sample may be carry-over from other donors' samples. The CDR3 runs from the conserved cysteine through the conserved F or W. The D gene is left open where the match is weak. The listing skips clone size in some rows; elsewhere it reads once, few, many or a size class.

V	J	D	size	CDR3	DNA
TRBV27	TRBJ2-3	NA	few	CASSNGRADTQYF	TGTGCCAGCAGTAACGGACGCGCAGATACGCAGTATTTT
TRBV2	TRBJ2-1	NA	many	CASRGGRGPNEQFF	TGTGCCAGCAGGGGAGGCAGGGGACCCAATGAGCAGTTCTTC
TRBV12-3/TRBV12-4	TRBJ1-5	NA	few	CASRLGGAQPQHF	TGTGCCAGCAGATTAGGGGGAGCTCAGCCCCAGCATTTT
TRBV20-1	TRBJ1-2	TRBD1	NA	CSARDHGQGFWGYTF	TGCAGTGCTAGAGATCATGGACAGGGATTTTGGGGCTACACCTTC
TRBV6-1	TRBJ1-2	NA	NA	CASSENDYGYTF	TGTGCCAGCAGTGAGAATGACTATGGCTACACCTTC
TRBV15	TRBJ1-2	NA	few	CATSSSGDYGYTF	TGTGCCACCAGCTCGAGCGGGGACTATGGCTACACCTTC
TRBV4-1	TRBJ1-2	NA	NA	CASSRDHGQRNYGYTF	TGCGCCAGCAGCCGCGATCATGGACAGCGTAACTATGGCTACACCTTC
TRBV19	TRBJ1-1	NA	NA	CASSIEYKNTEAFF	TGTGCCAGTAGTATAGAATACAAGAACACTGAAGCTTTCTTT
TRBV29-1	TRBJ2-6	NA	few	CSVEDVQTGQFMGANVLTF	TGCAGCGTTGAAGATGTACAGACAGGCCAGTTCATGGGGGCCAACGTCCTGACTTTC
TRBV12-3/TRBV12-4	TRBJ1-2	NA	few	CASRTGTRTGYTF	TGTGCCAGCAGAACCGGGACAAGGACTGGCTACACCTTC
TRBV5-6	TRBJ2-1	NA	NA	CASSLVQSLNEQFF	TGTGCCAGCAGCTTGGTCCAAAGCCTCAATGAGCAGTTCTTC
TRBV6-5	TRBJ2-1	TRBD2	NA	CASSYSSSGGAREQFF	TGTGCCAGCAGTTACTCTAGTAGCGGGGGGGCTCGGGAGCAGTTCTTC
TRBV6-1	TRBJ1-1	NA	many	CASSEVGLGARAFF	TGTGCCAGCAGTGAAGTGGGCTTGGGCGCCCGGGCTTTCTTT
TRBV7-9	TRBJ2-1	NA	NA	CVGASLYNEQFF	TGTGTGGGGGCCTCACTTTACAATGAGCAGTTCTTC
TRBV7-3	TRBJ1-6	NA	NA	CASSLSYLGSSPLHF	TGTGCCAGCAGCTTAAGCTACCTCGGAAGTTCACCCCTCCACTTT
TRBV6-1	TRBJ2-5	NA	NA	CASSYSLLGQVTQYF	TGTGCCAGCAGTTACAGCCTCCTCGGTCAAGTGACCCAGTACTTC
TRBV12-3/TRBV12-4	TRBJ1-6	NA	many	CASSLEGPSYNSPLHF	TGTGCCAGCAGTTTGGAAGGCCCCTCCTATAATTCACCCCTCCACTTT
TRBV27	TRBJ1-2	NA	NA	CDSSPVGITNGYTF	TGTGACAGCAGCCCCGTAGGGATAACGAATGGCTACACCTTC
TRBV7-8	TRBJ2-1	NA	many	CASSSPRNEQFF	TGTGCCAGCAGCTCCCCGAGGAATGAGCAGTTCTTC
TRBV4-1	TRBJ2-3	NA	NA	CASSQSSGTDTQYF	TGCGCCAGCAGCCAGTCAAGCGGCACAGATACGCAGTATTTT
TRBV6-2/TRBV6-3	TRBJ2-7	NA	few	CASSYGDGSEYF	TGTGCCAGCAGTTACGGGGACGGGAGCGAGTACTTC
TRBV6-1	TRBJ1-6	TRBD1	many	CASSAGTGGNSPLHF	TGTGCCAGCAGTGCCGGGACAGGCGGTAATTCACCCCTCCACTTT
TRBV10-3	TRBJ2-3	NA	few	CAISESFTDTQYF	TGTGCCATCAGTGAGTCTTTCACAGATACGCAGTATTTT
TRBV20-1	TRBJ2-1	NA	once	CSARDIQGRTVEQFF	TGCAGTGCTAGAGATATACAGGGACGAACGGTTGAGCAGTTCTTC
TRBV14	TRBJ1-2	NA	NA	CASSQDMDPPYGYTF	TGTGCCAGCAGCCAAGATATGGACCCTCCCTATGGCTACACCTTC
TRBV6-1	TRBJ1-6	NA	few	CASSEATGAMDSPLHF	TGTGCCAGCAGTGAAGCGACTGGGGCCATGGATTCACCCCTCCACTTT
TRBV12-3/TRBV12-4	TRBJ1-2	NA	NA	CARSLKNGYTF	TGTGCCAGAAGTTTGAAGAATGGCTACACCTTC